A single sample is the source of the 3 T cell receptor beta chains below, sequenced in a study of blood T cell repertoires in COVID-19. Clones were read by immunoSEQ multiplex PCR, and TCRdb kept only the in-frame ones, dropping some. Of under 300,000 clones listed, 80% to 90% are singletons. The source material was peripheral blood. The source is a woman in her fifties or sixties who had recovered from COVID-19.

The chain has TRBV2 and TRBJ2-7, with D possibly TRBD2 on 5 matching bases. Germline CDR1 is SNHLY and CDR2 is FYNNEI. This CDR3 contains 13 residues. The ends were cut back, 4 bases at V and 6 bases at J, with 13 bases in the middle. The CDR3, as DNA: TGTGCCAGCAGTGGTTCCGGGGTCCGCGAGCAGTACTTC. This codes for CASSGSGVREQYF.

The chain joins TRBV2 to TRBJ2-7; perhaps TRBD2 as D (6 bases). V lost 7 bases and J 1 base, leaving 14 bases between the germline ends. This CDR3 has 14 residues. Germline V gene sequence: CDR1 SNHLY, CDR2 FYNNEI. CDR3 residues: CASKEGGLSYEQYF. The CDR3 nucleotides read TGTGCCAGCAAGGAGGGAGGTTTATCCTACGAGCAGTACTTC.

The V gene is TRBV15, the J gene TRBJ2-6, with D tentatively TRBD2 (5 bases). Germline V lookup: CDR1 LNHNV, CDR2 YYDKDF (reference sequence). V was pared by 6 bases and J by 0 bases, with 6 bases between. The CDR3 is 14 amino acids. CDR3 sequence: CATRGSSGANVLTF. Written as DNA, the CDR3 is TGTGCCACCAGGGGGAGCTCTGGGGCCAACGTCCTGACTTTC.